This section outlines one T cell receptor beta chain sequence together with its context. The data originate from a study of cytomegalovirus exposure and HLA in healthy donors. The PCR used 60 Vbeta and 13 Jbeta primers. The method was immunoSEQ multiplex PCR; TCRdb's version includes in-frame clones alone and lacks a portion of them. The repertoire has over 150,000 clones, around 72% of them found once; the top ten carry about 1.3%. Unmatched junction bases numbered 11, after V lost 5 bases and J lost 7 bases. This CDR3 spans 14 amino acids. CDR1 is MNHEY and CDR2 is SMNVEV in the germline V gene (reference sequence).

The sequence derives from a man younger than 35 in good health and CMV-seronegative. This rearrangement joins TRBV27 to TRBJ2-7, with 7 bases fitting TRBD1. Sequencing was performed on PBMCs. The CDR3 coding sequence is TGTGCCAGCAGTCCTTGGGACAGTCTACGAGAGCAGTACTTC. The encoded protein is CASSPWDSLREQYF.